This T cell receptor (beta chain) came from a study of blood T cell repertoires in COVID-19. Study as a whole: The United States, Italy and Spain supplied acute and convalescent COVID-19 samples. The cDNA or gDNA used as material had been derived from T cells, B-cell-depleted T cells, or PBMCs.

In the study's own analysis: Reference gene primer amplification gave nucleated cell count estimates. Clones were read by immunoSEQ multiplex PCR, and TCRdb kept only the in-frame ones, dropping some. D and trimming come from the DNA, and the V and J calls and clone size come from that table. The sample includes 65,000 to 95,000 clones, around 80% seen only once; the top ten take about 11%. V shed 4 bases and J 7 bases; nucleotides not matched to a gene: 8. The CDR3 sequence is 14 residues long. Per the germline V gene, CDR1 is SGDLS and CDR2 is YYNGEE. The origin of this receptor is a woman between 35 and 50 years old with active or convalescent COVID-19. Source material: peripheral blood. The genes are TRBV9 and TRBJ2-1; 7 bases fit TRBD1. The CDR3: CASSPQTGLNEQFF. CDR3 coding DNA: TGTGCCAGCAGCCCCCAGACAGGGCTGAATGAGCAGTTCTTC.